These 14 T cell receptor beta chains came from one sample sequenced in a study of blood T cell repertoires in COVID-19. The table came from immunoSEQ multiplex PCR; TCRdb's copy has only in-frame clones and leaves some out. The data contain around 100,000 clones, 85% to 90% of them singletons. Specimen: peripheral blood. The source is a woman aged 60 to 75 with COVID-19, enrolled during active disease.

J is TRBJ2-5 and V is TRBV4-3, with D uncertain. This CDR3 spans 16 amino acids. Germline CDR1 is LGHNA and CDR2 is YSLEER. Trimming shortened V by 0 bases and J by 1 base, and 12 bases separated the two germline ends. CDR3 coding DNA: TGCGCCAGCAGCCAAGAAATCAGCAGGTTCCAAGAGACCCAGTACTTC. Protein sequence: CASSQEISRFQETQYF.

The chain uses TRBV7-9 and TRBJ2-3; 7 bases map to TRBD2. Germline values: CDR1 SEHNR, CDR2 FQNEAQ (reference sequence). The CDR3 covers 12 residues. The V gene end was trimmed by 4 bases and the J gene end by 5 bases; junction bases not matched to a gene: 0. The DNA of the CDR3 is TGTGCCAGCAGCTCGGGGGGAGATACGCAGTATTTT. The encoded protein is CASSSGGDTQYF.

The rearrangement links TRBV9 to TRBJ2-2; 8 bases line up with TRBD1. Germline CDR1 SGDLS, CDR2 YYNGEE. V lost 3 bases and J lost 1; bases outside the gene matches: 2. This CDR3 region has 15 residues. CDR3 region: CASSGDRLNTGELFF. Here the CDR3 DNA reads TGTGCCAGCAGCGGGGACAGGTTGAACACCGGGGAGCTGTTTTTT.

This clone appeared a single time. The V and J genes are TRBV3-1 (or the pseudogene TRBV3-2) and TRBJ2-5; D gene ambiguous. Looked up from germline, CDR1 is LGHDT and CDR2 is YNNKEL (reference sequence). Deletions cut 0 bases from V and 5 bases from J, with 13 bases between. The CDR3 consists of 15 residues. Here the CDR3 reads CASSQDLAVHETQYF. CDR3 nucleotides: TGTGCCAGCAGCCAAGATTTGGCGGTGCATGAGACCCAGTACTTC.

The chain recombines TRBV7-2 with TRBJ1-2; no clear D gene. Germline V gene data show CDR1 as SGHTA and CDR2 as FQGNSA. There are 14 residues in the CDR3. V gave up 1 base and J gave up 4 bases, with 10 bases separating them. CDR3 residues: CASSLDTPSYGYTF. The CDR3 DNA reads TGTGCCAGCAGCTTAGATACTCCTAGCTATGGCTACACCTTC.

CDR3 residues: CASSLSGTGYEKLFF. CDR3 nucleotides: TGTGCCAGCAGCTTATCGGGGACAGGGTATGAAAAACTGTTTTTT. The chain has TRBV7-8 and TRBJ1-4, with TRBD1 matching 9 bases. Trimming removed 2 bases from V and 6 bases from J; junction bases left unmatched: 4. This CDR3 has 15 amino acids. Germline V gene data show CDR1 as SGHVS and CDR2 as FQNEAQ.

The V and J genes are TRBV2 and TRBJ1-4, with D maybe TRBD1 (6 bases). Germline CDR1 SNHLY, CDR2 FYNNEI. The CDR3 totals 13 residues. Trimming shortened V by 6 bases and J by 8 bases, and 13 bases separated the two germline ends. CDR3 residues: CASRETGEEKLFF. The CDR3 DNA is TGTGCCAGCAGGGAGACAGGAGAAGAAAAACTGTTTTTT. The variable domain in full, completed from reference TRBV2 and TRBJ1-4, reads EPEVTQTPSHQVTQMGQEVILRCVPISNHLYFYWYRQILGQKVEFLVSFYNNEISEKSEIFDDQFSVERPDGSNFTLKIRSTKLEDSAMYFCASRETGEEKLFFGSGTQLSVL.

The chain carries TRBV5-8 and TRBJ2-3; TRBD2 matches 8 bases. The length of the CDR3 is 17 residues. Germline loops: CDR1 SGHTS, CDR2 YDEGEE. J gave up 2 bases and V 3 bases, and 11 bases lay outside the gene matches. CDR3 amino acids: CASSSGTRGVDTDTQYF. The DNA for the CDR3 is TGTGCCAGCAGCTCCGGGACGCGGGGGGTGGACACAGATACGCAGTATTTT.

This chain connects TRBV12-3 or TRBV12-4 to TRBJ1-2; possible D gene TRBD1, 5 bases. The CDR3 runs 13 residues. V was trimmed by 5 bases and J by 4 bases, leaving 11 bases between them. This CDR3 is CASSQLGGYGYTF. The CDR3 coding sequence is TGTGCCAGCAGTCAGTTGGGGGGCTATGGCTACACCTTC.

V is TRBV4-2 and J is TRBJ2-3; TRBD2 might be the D (5 bases). Germline V gives CDR1 LGHNA, CDR2 YNFKEQ. The CDR3 length is 16 residues. Trimming shortened V by 1 base and J by 1 base, and 12 bases separated the two germline ends. For the CDR3, the DNA is TGTGCCAGCAGCCAAGGCGGGCTATCCGGCACAGATACGCAGTATTTT. Amino acids: CASSQGGLSGTDTQYF.

The genes are TRBV9 and TRBJ1-1, with 7 bases aligning to TRBD1. V lost 5 bases and J lost 12; bases outside the gene matches: 7. Germline loops: CDR1 SGDLS, CDR2 YYNGEE. CDR3 size: 11 residues. Here the CDR3 DNA reads TGTGCCAGCAGTAACACAGGGGAATCTTTCTTT. This gives the protein CASSNTGESFF.

This chain links TRBV6-5 with TRBJ1-1; D might be TRBD1 (6 bases). Germline assignment: CDR1 MNHEY and CDR2 SVGAGI. The CDR3 consists of 11 residues. The ends were cut back, 6 bases at V and 6 bases at J, with 8 bases in the middle. The CDR3 nucleotides are TGTGCCAGCAGACAGGGTCCTGAAGCTTTCTTT. Translation gives CASRQGPEAFF.

This chain links TRBV5-1 with TRBJ1-2, with TRBD1 matching over 7 bases. This CDR3 spans 13 amino acids. Germline trimming cut 0 bases from V and 8 bases from J; bases unmatched to any gene: 4. CDR1 SGHRS and CDR2 YFSETQ come from the germline V gene. CDR3 nucleotide sequence: TGCGCCAGCAGCTTGGCACAGGGGTGGGGCTACACCTTC. Translated: CASSLAQGWGYTF.

This chain uses TRBV9 with TRBJ1-4, with a tentative D call TRBD1 (5 bases). The CDR3 length is 16 residues. V lost 4 bases and J lost 8, with 21 bases in between. CDR1 and CDR2 (germline): SGDLS, YYNGEE. CDR3 nucleotides: TGTGCCAGCAGCCAAACCTTGGCCCGCGGGGGAGAAAAACTGTTTTTT. It is translated as CASSQTLARGGEKLFF.